The 25 T cell receptor beta chains in this list originate from one sample, sequenced in a study of Ad26.COV2.S vaccination and SARS-CoV-2 variants. Produced via immunoSEQ multiplex PCR; TCRdb's table is partial and in-frame only. This repertoire shows around 250,000 clones, around 85% found once; its top ten account for just under 3%. Treatment: roughly 19 received Ad26.COV2.S at low or high dose, single or two shots; about 5 received placebo; per-sample allocation not given. Following the first vaccine or placebo injection, samples were taken on day 63. This material consisted of peripheral blood, taken in a trial of Ad26.COV2.S vaccine versus placebo. Receptor source: a person between 18 and 60 years old who received the Ad26.COV2.S COVID-19 vaccine or a placebo.

The chain joins TRBV20-1 to TRBJ2-3; D ambiguous. The ends were cut back, 4 bases at V and 3 bases at J, with 5 bases in the middle. The germline V gene has CDR1 DFQATT and CDR2 SNEGSKA (reference sequence). CDR3 size: 11 residues. As DNA, the CDR3 is TGCAGTGCTACCCAGACAGATACGCAGTATTTT. Its translation is CSATQTDTQYF.

The rearrangement links TRBV5-6 to TRBJ2-7; TRBD1 agrees at 9 bases. Per germline, CDR1 SGHDT and CDR2 YYEEEE. V trimming: 4 bases; J trimming: 6 bases; junction bases outside the gene matches: 8. CDR3 length: 14 amino acids. Written as DNA, the CDR3 is TGTGCCAGCAGCCTGGGGGACAGGGCCCCCGAGCAGTACGTC. The encoded protein is CASSLGDRAPEQYV.

This chain joins TRBV4-1 and TRBJ2-2; 10 bases map to TRBD2. This CDR3 region has 15 residues. CDR1 and CDR2 from the germline V gene are MGHRA and YSYEKL. The V and J ends lost 4 bases and 9 bases, in that order; junction bases with no gene match: 8. DNA of the CDR3: TGCGCCAGCAGCCCACTTTGGACTAGCGGTCGGGAGCTGTTTTTT. Translated: CASSPLWTSGRELFF.

V and J are TRBV6-5 and TRBJ2-5, with 8 positions matching TRBD1. J lost 4 bases, V lost 4 bases, and 8 bases had no gene match. Germline V gives CDR1 MNHEY, CDR2 SVGAGI. The CDR3 length is 15 residues. DNA of the CDR3: TGTGCCAGCAGTTCCACGACAGGGGTGGGAGAGACCCAGTACTTC. It translates to CASSSTTGVGETQYF.

The chain couples TRBV19 to TRBJ2-1, with D possibly TRBD2 on 5 matching bases. Germline values: CDR1 LNHDA, CDR2 SQIVND (reference sequence). Between the trimmed V and J ends, which lost 3 bases and 6 bases, there was a span of 12 bases. The CDR3 spans 14 residues. CDR3 region: CASSIGRESNEQFF. The CDR3 coding sequence is TGTGCCAGTAGTATCGGACGGGAAAGCAATGAGCAGTTCTTC.

The chain's CDR3 is CASSFGGGLPNYGYTF. CDR3 sequence (DNA): TGTGCCAGCAGTTTTGGGGGGGGCCTACCTAACTATGGCTACACCTTC. The chain carries TRBV28 and TRBJ1-2, with TRBD1 as a possible D gene (6 bases). V was shortened by 3 bases and J by 0 bases, with 14 bases between the two germline ends. This CDR3 spans 16 amino acids. Per the germline V gene, CDR1 is MDHEN and CDR2 is SYDVKM.

The rearrangement links TRBV5-8 to TRBJ2-3; 10 bases map to TRBD2. CDR1 is SGHTS and CDR2 is YDEGEE in the germline V gene. The junction had 12 bases not matched to a gene; V was cut back by 6 bases and J by 5 bases. The CDR3 extends over 16 amino acids. CDR3 residues: CASTQRVSGRIDTQYF. CDR3 bases: TGTGCCAGCACCCAACGAGTTAGCGGGAGGATAGATACGCAGTATTTT.

The chain couples TRBV7-9 to TRBJ2-1; 8 nucleotides agree with TRBD1. The germline V gene encodes CDR1 SEHNR and CDR2 FQNEAQ (reference sequence). The trim removed 5 bases at V and 8 bases at J, leaving 11 bases unmatched. The CDR3 runs 15 residues. The CDR3 loop reads CASSPTDRGFYEQFF. DNA for the CDR3: TGTGCCAGCAGCCCTACTGACAGGGGTTTCTATGAGCAGTTCTTC.

The chain recombines TRBV6-1 with TRBJ1-5; TRBD1 matches 9 bases. Germline V gene lookup returns CDR1 MNHNS and CDR2 SASEGT. With 3 bases clipped from V and 2 bases from J, the junction kept 8 bases outside the gene matches. CDR3 length: 17 amino acids. The CDR3 is CASSDGQGLGGNQPQHF. The CDR3 DNA sequence: TGTGCCAGCAGTGACGGACAGGGGCTGGGAGGCAATCAGCCCCAGCATTTT.

This clone was seen once. The chain joins TRBV21-1 to TRBJ1-1. TRBV21-1 is classified as a pseudogene. CDR3 size: 17 residues. The CDR3 sequence: CASSKVGGARTNTEAFF. Here the CDR3 DNA reads TGTGCCAGCAGCAAAGTCGGGGGGGCAAGGACGAACACTGAAGCTTTCTTT.

V gene TRBV6-5 combines with J gene TRBJ1-1; possible D gene TRBD1, 6 bases. The CDR3 has 15 residues. Germline assignment: CDR1 MNHEY and CDR2 SVGAGI. Trimming removed 2 bases from V and 0 bases from J, with 10 bases in between. CDR3 coding DNA: TGTGCCAGCAGTTACAGGGACACATTGAACACTGAAGCTTTCTTT. This gives the protein CASSYRDTLNTEAFF.

This chain joins TRBV11-1 and TRBJ2-7; either TRBD1 or TRBD2 may fit D (6 bases each). The CDR3 has 14 residues. V lost 5 bases and J lost 3, with 14 bases in between. The V gene's germline CDR1 is SGHAT and CDR2 FQDESV (reference sequence). The CDR3 protein is CASSRDGGIYEQYV. The DNA for the CDR3 is TGTGCCAGCAGCCGCGACGGGGGCATCTACGAGCAGTACGTC.

The chain has TRBV7-9 and TRBJ1-5; D is possibly TRBD1 (5 bases). Germline lookup yields CDR1 SEHNR and CDR2 FQNEAQ (reference sequence). The germline V and J ends were trimmed by 1 base and 6 bases, with 13 bases remaining between them. The CDR3 contains 15 residues. The CDR3 region has the DNA TGTGCCAGCAGCTTAGATCCAGGGTGGGGTCAGCCCCAGCATTTT. Amino acids: CASSLDPGWGQPQHF.

The chain has TRBV11-3 and TRBJ2-1; D perhaps matches TRBD2 (6 bases). This CDR3 has 13 residues. Trimming left V 5 bases short and J 7 bases short, with 12 bases between. CDR1 is SGHNT, CDR2 YENEEA, per germline. The CDR3 loop reads CASSATSGNEQFF. CDR3 sequence (DNA): TGTGCCAGCAGCGCCACCAGCGGGAATGAGCAGTTCTTC. Looking up the rest from reference TRBV11-3 and TRBJ2-1 gives the full variable domain: EAGVVQSPRYKIIEKKQPVAFWCNPISGHNTLYWYLQNLGQGPELLIRYENEEAVDDSQLPKDRFSAERLKGVDSTLKIQPAELGDSAVYLCASSATSGNEQFFGPGTRLTVL.

Regarding this clone: A much larger clone differs from this one at a single base, so this may be a read error. The chain is built from TRBV11-1 and TRBJ2-2; D call uncertain. The CDR3 is 14 residues long. V was shortened by 1 base and J by 1 base, with 4 bases between the two germline ends. Germline-derived CDR1 and CDR2 are SGHAT and FQDESV (reference sequence). This CDR3 reads CASSLGQNTGELFF. Written as DNA, the CDR3 is TGTGCCAGCAGCTTAGGACAGAACACCGGGGAGCTGTTTTTT.

The chain uses TRBV2 and TRBJ1-4; the match to TRBD1 covers 9 bases. Looked up from germline, CDR1 is SNHLY and CDR2 is FYNNEI. This CDR3 is 15 amino acids long. The V gene end was trimmed by 6 bases and the J gene end by 0 bases; junction bases not matched to a gene: 2. CDR3 sequence (DNA): TGTGCCAGCAGGGGACAGGGCGCAACTAATGAAAAACTGTTTTTT. Protein sequence: CASRGQGATNEKLFF.

This chain connects TRBV6-5 to TRBJ2-1; D perhaps matches TRBD2 (7 bases). The CDR3 loop spans 14 amino acids. Trimming left V 5 bases short and J 8 bases short, with 16 bases between. Germline V gives CDR1 MNHEY, CDR2 SVGAGI. The chain's CDR3 is CASSPGGHSDEQFF. Here the CDR3 DNA reads TGTGCCAGCAGTCCCGGGGGGCACAGCGATGAGCAGTTCTTC.

In its sample, this clone was seen once. V is TRBV6-5 and J is TRBJ2-1; D possibly corresponds to TRBD2 (5 bases). Germline V CDR1 and CDR2: MNHEY, SVGAGI. V lost 0 bases, J lost 4 bases, and 13 bases lay in between. The length of the CDR3 is 16 residues. The DNA of the CDR3 is TGTGCCAGCAGTTACTCCGTTAGCGCAAAGTACAATGAGCAGTTCTTC. Translated: CASSYSVSAKYNEQFF.

This clone has only a few counts. Compared with germline, one end of the junction differs, possibly owing to a read error. The V and J genes are TRBV6-2 or TRBV6-3 and TRBJ2-7, with 8 nucleotides matching TRBD1. Germline CDR1 is MNHEY and CDR2 is SVGEGT. The CDR3 is 11 residues long. Here the CDR3 DNA reads TGTGCTAGCAGCCAGGGGACAGGAATGTACTTC. Its protein product is CASSQGTGMYF.

The chain links TRBV5-1 to TRBJ2-7, with TRBD2 matching 9 bases. Germline CDR1 SGHRS, CDR2 YFSETQ. The CDR3 loop spans 15 amino acids. Losses at the gene ends were 5 bases for V and 4 bases for J; bases not matched to a gene: 10. The CDR3: CASRLSSGGFYEQYF. In DNA, the CDR3 is TGCGCCAGCAGATTGAGCAGCGGGGGGTTTTACGAGCAGTACTTC.

The V call is TRBV7-2, the J call TRBJ1-5; no clear D gene. In germline, CDR1 is SGHTA, CDR2 FQGNSA. The V end was cut by 1 base, the J end by 2 bases, with 9 bases between. There are 15 residues in the CDR3. CDR3 loop: CASSLVPDGNQPQHF. As DNA, the CDR3 is TGTGCCAGCAGCTTAGTACCAGACGGCAATCAGCCCCAGCATTTT.

The chain joins TRBV5-1 to TRBJ1-6; D remains ambiguous. CDR1 is SGHRS and CDR2 is YFSETQ in the germline V gene. Trimming removed 3 bases at V and 3 bases at J, with 13 bases between. This CDR3 contains 16 residues. CDR3 in amino acids: CASSWGLPDYNSPLHF. Written as DNA, the CDR3 is TGCGCCAGCAGCTGGGGTCTCCCGGACTATAATTCACCCCTCCACTTT.

The chain recombines TRBV9 with TRBJ1-2; unclear D gene. The V gene's germline CDR1 is SGDLS and CDR2 YYNGEE. CDR3 length: 14 amino acids. The V end lost 3 bases, the J end lost 4 bases, and 13 bases lay between the germline ends. CDR3 bases: TGTGCCAGCAGCGCCTGGGGAGAATTCTATGGCTACACCTTC. It specifies CASSAWGEFYGYTF.

The rearrangement uses TRBV6-5 and TRBJ1-5; no reliable D call. V lost 2 bases and J 2 bases, leaving 13 bases between the germline ends. The CDR3 runs 16 residues. Germline CDR1 and CDR2: MNHEY and SVGAGI. The CDR3 spells CASSYRREGGNQPQHF. The CDR3 nucleotides are TGTGCCAGCAGTTACCGTCGGGAGGGTGGCAATCAGCCCCAGCATTTT.

The chain couples TRBV5-8 to TRBJ1-2, with D possibly being TRBD1 (5 bases). Germline V gives CDR1 SGHTS, CDR2 YDEGEE. V was shortened by 1 base and J by 9 bases, with 10 bases between the two germline ends. There are 12 residues in the CDR3. The CDR3 DNA sequence: TGTGCCAGCAGCTTGTTCGACAGTAGCTACACCTTC. Protein sequence: CASSLFDSSYTF.